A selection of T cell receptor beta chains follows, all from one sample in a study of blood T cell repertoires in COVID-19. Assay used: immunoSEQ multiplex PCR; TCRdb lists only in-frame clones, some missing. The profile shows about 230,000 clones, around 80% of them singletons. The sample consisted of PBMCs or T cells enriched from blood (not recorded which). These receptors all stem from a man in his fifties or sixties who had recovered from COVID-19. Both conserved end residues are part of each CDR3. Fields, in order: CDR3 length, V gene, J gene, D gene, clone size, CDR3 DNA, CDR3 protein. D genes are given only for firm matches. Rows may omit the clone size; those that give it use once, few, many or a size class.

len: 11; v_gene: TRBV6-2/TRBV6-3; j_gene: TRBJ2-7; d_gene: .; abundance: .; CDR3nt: TGTGCCAGCAGTTTGACAAACGAGCAGTACTTC; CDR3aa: CASSLTNEQYF
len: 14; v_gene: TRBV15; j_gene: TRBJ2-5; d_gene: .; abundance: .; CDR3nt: TGTGCCACCAGCAGGAATTTACAGGCGGAGACCCAGTACTTC; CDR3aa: CATSRNLQAETQYF
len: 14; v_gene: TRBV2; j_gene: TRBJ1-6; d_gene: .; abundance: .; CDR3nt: TGTGCCAGCAGCGCAGGACAGCGTCATTCACCCCTCCACTTT; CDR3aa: CASSAGQRHSPLHF
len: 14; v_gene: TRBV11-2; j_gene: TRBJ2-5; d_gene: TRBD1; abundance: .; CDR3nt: TGTGCCAGCAGACGGACAGGGGGCGTGGAGACCCAGTACTTC; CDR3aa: CASRRTGGVETQYF
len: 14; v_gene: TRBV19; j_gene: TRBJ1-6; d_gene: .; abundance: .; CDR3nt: TGTGCCAGTAGTACCCCTCTTTGGCAATCACCCCTCCACTTT; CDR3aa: CASSTPLWQSPLHF
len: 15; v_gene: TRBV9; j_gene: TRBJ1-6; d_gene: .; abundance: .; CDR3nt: TGTGCCAGCAGCGTAGGGAGCTCCTATAATTCACCCCTCCACTTT; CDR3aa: CASSVGSSYNSPLHF
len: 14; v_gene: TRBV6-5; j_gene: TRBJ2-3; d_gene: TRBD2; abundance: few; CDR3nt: TGTGCCTCCACTAGCGGGGGGGGATCAGATACGCAGTATTTT; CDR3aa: CASTSGGGSDTQYF
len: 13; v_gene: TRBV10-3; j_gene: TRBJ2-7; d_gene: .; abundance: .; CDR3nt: TGTGCCATCAGACCGGGACTGATCTACGAGCAGTACTTC; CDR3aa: CAIRPGLIYEQYF
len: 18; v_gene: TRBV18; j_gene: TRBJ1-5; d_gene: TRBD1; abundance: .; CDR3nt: TGTGCCAGCTCACCAGGGACAGGGGGACCATATAGCAATCAGCCCCAGCATTTT; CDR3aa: CASSPGTGGPYSNQPQHF
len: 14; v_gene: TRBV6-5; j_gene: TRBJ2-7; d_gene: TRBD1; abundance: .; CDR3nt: TGTGCCAGCATCCAGACAAGACAGGGGGGTGAGCAGTACTTC; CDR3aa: CASIQTRQGGEQYF
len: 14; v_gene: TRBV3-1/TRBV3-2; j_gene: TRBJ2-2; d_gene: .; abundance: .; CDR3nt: TGTGCCAGCAGCCGAGGACAGAACACCGGGGAGCTGTTTTTT; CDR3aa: CASSRGQNTGELFF
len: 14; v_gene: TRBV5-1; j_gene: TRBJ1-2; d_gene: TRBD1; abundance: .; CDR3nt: TGCGCCAGCAGCTTTAGACAGGGTATGAGTGGCTACACCTTC; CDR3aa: CASSFRQGMSGYTF
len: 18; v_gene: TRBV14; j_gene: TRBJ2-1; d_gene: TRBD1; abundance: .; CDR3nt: TGTGCCAGCAGCCAAAAGGACAGGGATTGGTGGGGTTTGAATGAGCAGTTCTTC; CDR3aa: CASSQKDRDWWGLNEQFF
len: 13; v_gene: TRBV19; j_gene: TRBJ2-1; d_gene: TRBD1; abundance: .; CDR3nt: TGTGCCAGTAGTTACCGACAGGGCCATGAGCAGTTCTTC; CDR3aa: CASSYRQGHEQFF
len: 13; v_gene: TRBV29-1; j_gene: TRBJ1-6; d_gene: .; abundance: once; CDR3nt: TGCAGCGTCCGAGCTGGACAGAATTCACCCCTCCACTTT; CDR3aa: CSVRAGQNSPLHF
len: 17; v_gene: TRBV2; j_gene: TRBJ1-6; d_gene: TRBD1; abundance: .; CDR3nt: TGTGCCAGCAGTGATGGGCAGGGGGAACTTTATAATTCACCCCTCCACTTT; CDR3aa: CASSDGQGELYNSPLHF
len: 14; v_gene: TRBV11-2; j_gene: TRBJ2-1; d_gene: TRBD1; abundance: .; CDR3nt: TGTGCCAGCAGCCCGACAGGGTCTCACAATGAGCAGTTCTTC; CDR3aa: CASSPTGSHNEQFF
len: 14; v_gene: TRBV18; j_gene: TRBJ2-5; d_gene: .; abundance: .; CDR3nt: TGTGCCAGCTCACCACCGGCCAGTCAAGAGACCCAGTACTTC; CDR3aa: CASSPPASQETQYF
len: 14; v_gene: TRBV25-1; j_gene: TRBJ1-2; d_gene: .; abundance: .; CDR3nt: TGTGCCAGCAGTACCGCAGGGGAGAACTATGGCTACACCTTC; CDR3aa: CASSTAGENYGYTF
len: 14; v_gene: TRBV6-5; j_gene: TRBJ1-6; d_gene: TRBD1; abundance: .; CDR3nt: TGTGCCAGCACCGGGACAGGGTCTAATTCACCCCTCCACTTT; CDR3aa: CASTGTGSNSPLHF
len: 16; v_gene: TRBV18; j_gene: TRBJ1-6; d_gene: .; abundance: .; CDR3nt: TGTGCCAGCTCACCACTGGGTAGCGGGGGCGATTCACCCCTCCACTTT; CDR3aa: CASSPLGSGGDSPLHF
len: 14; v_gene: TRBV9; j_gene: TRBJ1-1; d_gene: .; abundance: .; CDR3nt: TGTGCCAGCAGCGTAGACACAGGTCCCCGCGAAACTTTCTTT; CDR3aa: CASSVDTGPRETFF
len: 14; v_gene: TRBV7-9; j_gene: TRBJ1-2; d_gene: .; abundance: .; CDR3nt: TGTGCCAGCAGCCCCCAGGAGGTGGTGTATGGCTACACCTTC; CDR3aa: CASSPQEVVYGYTF
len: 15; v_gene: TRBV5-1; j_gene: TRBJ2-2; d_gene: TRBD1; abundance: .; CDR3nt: TGCGCCAGCAGCACCGACAGGGGGCGTACCGGGGAGCTGTTTTTT; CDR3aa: CASSTDRGRTGELFF
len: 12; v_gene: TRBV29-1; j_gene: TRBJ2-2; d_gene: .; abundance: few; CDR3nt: TGCAGCGTTGAAGGCACAACCGGGGAGCTGTTTTTT; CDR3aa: CSVEGTTGELFF
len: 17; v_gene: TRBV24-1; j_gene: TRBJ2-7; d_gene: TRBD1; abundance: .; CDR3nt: TGTGCCACCAGTGATGCTCCGGGACAGGGAAAGCGGGGCGAGCAGTACTTC; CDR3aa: CATSDAPGQGKRGEQYF
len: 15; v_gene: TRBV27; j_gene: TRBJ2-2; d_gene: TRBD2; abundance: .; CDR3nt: TGTGCCAGCAGTTTCAGCGGGGGTAACACCGGGGAGCTGTTTTTT; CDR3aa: CASSFSGGNTGELFF
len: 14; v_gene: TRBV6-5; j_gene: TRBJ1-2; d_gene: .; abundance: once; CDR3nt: TGTGCCAGCAGCCGAACCGGGACACACTATGGCTACACCTTC; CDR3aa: CASSRTGTHYGYTF
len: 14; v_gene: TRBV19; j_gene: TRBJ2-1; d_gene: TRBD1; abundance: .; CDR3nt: TGTGCCAGTAGTATGAGGACAGGGAGGAATGAGCAGTTCTTC; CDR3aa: CASSMRTGRNEQFF
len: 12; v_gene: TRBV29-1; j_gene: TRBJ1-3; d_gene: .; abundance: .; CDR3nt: TGCAGCGTTGAGACAACTGGAAACACCATATATTTT; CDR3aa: CSVETTGNTIYF
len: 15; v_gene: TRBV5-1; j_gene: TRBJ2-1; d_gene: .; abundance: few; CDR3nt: TGCGCCAGCAGCACAGACAGACCCAACTACAATGAGCAGTTCTTC; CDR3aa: CASSTDRPNYNEQFF
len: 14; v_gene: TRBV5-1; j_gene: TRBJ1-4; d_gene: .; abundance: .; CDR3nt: TGCGCCAGCAGCTTTCGGGCCCCGGGGGAAAAACTGTTTTTT; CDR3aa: CASSFRAPGEKLFF
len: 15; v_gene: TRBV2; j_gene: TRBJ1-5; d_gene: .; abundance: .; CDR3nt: TGTGCCAGCAGCGCTCTCAGGGAACACAATCAGCCCCAGCATTTT; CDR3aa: CASSALREHNQPQHF
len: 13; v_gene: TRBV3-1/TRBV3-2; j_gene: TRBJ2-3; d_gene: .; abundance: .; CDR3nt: TGTGCCAGCAGCCAGGGGGCAGGTGATACGCAGTATTTT; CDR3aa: CASSQGAGDTQYF
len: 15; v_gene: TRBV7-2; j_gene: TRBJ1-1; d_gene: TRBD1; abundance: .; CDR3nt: TGTGCCAGCAGCTTAATCGGGACAGGGATTACTGAAGCTTTCTTT; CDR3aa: CASSLIGTGITEAFF
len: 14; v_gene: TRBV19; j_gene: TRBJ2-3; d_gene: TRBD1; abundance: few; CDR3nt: TGTGCCAGTAGTCCCGGACAGGCCACAGATACGCAGTATTTT; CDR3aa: CASSPGQATDTQYF
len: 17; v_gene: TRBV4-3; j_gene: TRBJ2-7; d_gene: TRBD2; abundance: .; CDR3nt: TGCGCCAGCAGCCAAGTACCAAGCGGGGGGGCGACGTACGAGCAGTACTTC; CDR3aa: CASSQVPSGGATYEQYF
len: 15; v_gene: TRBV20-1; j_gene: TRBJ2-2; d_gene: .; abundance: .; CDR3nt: TGCAGTGCTAGTAGTAGCCGGCGGAACACCGGGGAGCTGTTTTTT; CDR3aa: CSASSSRRNTGELFF
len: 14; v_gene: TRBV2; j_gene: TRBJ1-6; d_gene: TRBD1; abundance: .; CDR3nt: TGTGCCAGCAGGCCCGGGACAGTTAATTCACCCCTCCACTTT; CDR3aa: CASRPGTVNSPLHF
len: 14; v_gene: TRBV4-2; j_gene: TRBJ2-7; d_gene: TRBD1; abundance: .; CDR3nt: TGTGCCAGCAGCCAAGATCCGACAGGGAACGAGCAGTACTTC; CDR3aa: CASSQDPTGNEQYF
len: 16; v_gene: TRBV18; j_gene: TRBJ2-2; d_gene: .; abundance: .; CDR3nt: TGTGCCAGCTCTACCCTGAGACAGGATCTCACCGGGGAGCTGTTTTTT; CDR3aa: CASSTLRQDLTGELFF
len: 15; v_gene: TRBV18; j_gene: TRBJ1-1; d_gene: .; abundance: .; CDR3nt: TGTGCCAGCTCACCTTCGCACAGGGAAGTCACTGAAGCTTTCTTT; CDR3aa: CASSPSHREVTEAFF